The 2 T cell receptor beta chains presented below share a single source sample, sequenced in a study of blood T cell repertoires in COVID-19 (dated by TCRdb to the early 2020s). The library was built by means of the immunoSEQ multiplex PCR assay. TCRdb took over this immuneACCESS table, retaining in-frame rearrangements with V and J assigned. Such tables are incomplete; in checked studies, under half of the missing clones stem from an unresolved V gene, and the remainder is unexplained. The sample data list about 180,000 clones, and 80% of these were observed just once. Clones ranked in the top ten supply about an eighth of the sample. Sample: PBMCs or T cells enriched from blood (not recorded which). These receptors were obtained from a man in his sixties who had been exposed to COVID-19.

The CDR3 spells CASSSGGNYGYTF. The CDR3 DNA reads TGTGCCAGCAGTTCCGGAGGTAACTATGGCTACACCTTC. The chain employs TRBV12-3 or TRBV12-4 and TRBJ1-2; D is ambiguous. The CDR3 has 13 amino acids. Trimming removed 4 bases at V and 1 base at J, with 7 bases between.

The V call is TRBV5-1, the J call TRBJ1-4, with 8 bases identical to TRBD1. The J segment lost 4 bases and the V segment lost 4 bases, leaving 3 bases of the junction unmatched. The V gene's germline CDR1 is SGHRS and CDR2 YFSETQ. This CDR3 region has 14 residues. The CDR3 nucleotides read TGCGCCAGCAGCAGGGACAGGAGTAATGAAAAACTGTTTTTT. Translating gives CASSRDRSNEKLFF.